One sample yielded the 23 T cell receptor beta chains listed below, sequenced in a study of regulatory T cells in long-lasting Graves disease. CDR3 regions were amplified by Arm-PCR using iRepertoire HTBI primers to build TCR beta libraries. TCRdb processed the multiplex PCR reads anew with MiXCR; each CDR3 protein has one entry. Of 500,000 or so distinct CDR3 sequences in the sample, about 17% were seen once. The time point here: newly diagnosed GD, antithyroid drugs for less than 3 months. The authors made the TCR library using RNA they extracted from PBMCs. A further study also used this sample, focusing on T cells in Graves' hyperthyroidism and ophthalmopathy.

Specimen: peripheral blood mononuclear cells (PBMCs), collected at new diagnosis, from a patient treated with antithyroid drugs. The receptors derive from a man aged 40-49 years with Graves disease.

This clonotype was observed many times. The chain joins TRBV20-1 to TRBJ1-3, with D possibly being TRBD1 (5 bases). CDR3 length: 13 residues. The germline V gene has CDR1 DFQATT and CDR2 SNEGSKA (reference sequence). The V end was cut by 5 bases, the J end by 4 bases, with 12 bases between. The DNA for the CDR3 is TGCAGTGCTCGGGACGGATGGGGAAACACCATATATTTT. This translates into CSARDGWGNTIYF.

This clonotype was found many times. The chain recombines TRBV5-1 with TRBJ1-1, with a possible D match to TRBD1 (5 bases). V dropped 3 bases and J dropped 0 bases, with 18 bases sitting between them. The CDR3 spans 17 residues. Germline CDR1 and CDR2: SGHRS and YFSETQ. The CDR3 DNA is TGCGCCAGCAGCTCGGCCTGGGGACGGAGAATGAACACTGAAGCTTTCTTT. It codes for CASSSAWGRRMNTEAFF.

Concerning this clonotype: At one end the junction does not follow the germline gene, possibly because of a read error. This chain links TRBV7-2 with TRBJ1-6; TRBD1 might be the D (5 bases). Per the germline V gene, CDR1 is SGHTA and CDR2 is FQGNSA. The CDR3 is 14 residues long. The CDR3, as DNA: TGTGCCAGCAATTACGGGACCTACAATTCACCCCTCCACTTT. This sequence encodes CASNYGTYNSPLHF.

This clonotype was found many times. The CDR3 sequence: CASIRHGQGSYEQYF. The CDR3 nucleotides read TGTGCCAGCATCCGACACGGACAGGGCTCCTACGAGCAGTACTTC. This sequence joins TRBV7-9 and TRBJ2-7; 8 nucleotides agree with TRBD1. The length of the CDR3 is 15 residues. V lost 7 bases and J lost 0; bases outside the gene matches: 8. Germline CDR1 SEHNR, CDR2 FQNEAQ (reference sequence).

This clonotype was picked up many times. This chain connects TRBV3-1 to TRBJ2-7; possibly TRBD1 for D (5 bases). The CDR3 is 15 residues long. V was cut by 5 bases and J by 3 bases, with 17 bases left in between. The germline gives CDR1 LGHDT, CDR2 YNNKEL (reference sequence). The CDR3 region has the DNA TGTGCCAGCAGCTTCAACACAGGTAAACACTACGAGCAGTACTTC. Translating gives CASSFNTGKHYEQYF.

This clonotype was counted at least ten times. The genes are TRBV13 and TRBJ1-5; possible D gene TRBD1, 5 bases. The V end lost 3 bases, the J end lost 1 base, and 7 bases lay between the germline ends. This CDR3 comprises 14 residues. The germline gives CDR1 PRHDT, CDR2 FYEKMQ (reference sequence). The CDR3 DNA reads TGTGCCAGCAGCTTTCGGGGGAGCAATCAGCCCCAGCATTTT. Translating gives CASSFRGSNQPQHF.

This clonotype was counted between two and nine times. The chain combines TRBV15 with TRBJ1-3; D remains unclear. This CDR3 spans 11 amino acids. In germline, CDR1 is LNHNV, CDR2 YYDKDF (reference sequence). Trimming stripped 0 bases from V and 9 bases from J, with 3 bases between. CDR3 protein: CATSRESTIYF. CDR3 coding DNA: TGTGCCACCAGCAGAGAGAGCACCATATATTTT.

To note about this clonotype: A read error may be the cause here, since a much bigger clone is one base away. V is TRBV5-1 and J is TRBJ2-4; possible D gene TRBD2, 6 bases. The J call is in doubt because the DNA end fits TRBJ2-7 better. The CDR3 spans 13 residues. From germline, CDR1 is SGHRS and CDR2 YFSETQ. CDR3: CASCLARDYEQYF. The CDR3, as DNA: TGCGCCAGCTGCTTAGCGCGGGACTACGAGCAGTACTTC.

Concerning this clonotype itself: This may be a read error: a much more frequent sequence differs by one nucleotide. The chain joins TRBV7-8 to TRBJ2-1; 10 bases align to TRBD2. The J segment lost 13 bases and the V segment lost 5 bases, leaving 11 bases of the junction unmatched. Germline CDR1 and CDR2: SGHVS and FQNEAQ. The CDR3 has 14 residues. The CDR3 region has the DNA TGTGCCAGCAGCCCGCTAGCGGGAGAAAGATGTCAGTTCTTC. Translation: CASSPLAGERCQFF.

This clonotype was observed at least ten times. The genes are TRBV29-1 and TRBJ2-2; D gene ambiguous. The germline V and J ends were trimmed by 4 bases and 6 bases, with 9 bases remaining between them. Looked up from germline, CDR1 is SQVTM and CDR2 is ANQGSEA. This CDR3 region has 12 residues. CDR3 region: CSVGPGAGELFF. CDR3 coding DNA: TGCAGCGTTGGCCCAGGTGCCGGGGAGCTGTTTTTT.

This clonotype was seen repeatedly, ten times or more. This chain joins TRBV3-1 and TRBJ2-7; 9 nucleotides line up with TRBD2. CDR1 and CDR2 from the germline V gene are LGHDT and YNNKEL (reference sequence). V shed 4 bases and J 2 bases; nucleotides not matched to a gene: 6. This CDR3 has 15 residues. CDR3 protein: CASSLRSGSPYEQYF. CDR3 in DNA: TGTGCCAGCAGCCTCCGTAGCGGGAGTCCCTACGAGCAGTACTTC.

The V and J genes are TRBV6-2 or TRBV6-3 and TRBJ2-7, with D perhaps matching TRBD1 (6 bases). The length of the CDR3 is 14 residues. From germline, CDR1 is MNHEY and CDR2 SVGEGT. V lost 6 bases, J lost 4 bases, and 16 bases lay in between. The CDR3 is CASRTDSFKYEQYF. The CDR3 DNA reads TGTGCCAGCAGGACGGACAGTTTTAAATACGAGCAGTACTTC.

As DNA, the CDR3 is TGTGCCATCAGTGAGAGAGATAGCAATCAGCCCCAGCATTTT. Translation gives CAISERDSNQPQHF. The genes are TRBV10-3 and TRBJ1-5; no reliable D call. Trimming pared 2 bases from V and 0 bases from J, leaving 5 bases between. The CDR3 is 14 amino acids. Germline-derived CDR1 and CDR2 are ENHRY and SYGVKD.

This chain's CDR3 is CATSDQGAGAMKRFF. CDR3 bases: TGTGCCACCAGTGACCAAGGTGCAGGAGCAATGAAGCGGTTCTTC. V usage is TRBV24-1 and J usage is TRBJ2-1; no definite D call. V was cut by 4 bases and J by 15 bases, with 24 bases left in between. This CDR3 is 15 amino acids long. From germline, CDR1 is KGHDR and CDR2 SFDVKD.

A few counts support this clonotype. Since a much larger clone is just one base distant, this may be a read error. V and J are TRBV2 and TRBJ2-1; 14 bases match TRBD2. CDR3 length: 17 amino acids. The germline V gene encodes CDR1 SNHLY and CDR2 FYNNEI. CDR3 region: CVSRDIGLAGGIHEQFF. As DNA, the CDR3 is TGTGTCAGCAGGGACATTGGACTAGCGGGAGGCATACATGAGCAGTTCTTC.

This clonotype was seen more than once but under ten times. The rearrangement uses TRBV6-2 or TRBV6-3 and TRBJ1-5; tentative D call: TRBD1 (5 bases). With 5 bases removed from V and 5 bases from J, the gap between germline ends came to 13 bases. The CDR3 consists of 14 residues. The germline gives CDR1 MNHEY, CDR2 SVGEGT. Here the CDR3 DNA reads TGTGCCAGCAGTAATCGTCAGGGAGATCAGCCCCAGCATTTT. This sequence encodes CASSNRQGDQPQHF.

In this sample, this clonotype turned up once. This may arise from a read error, as a much more abundant clone is one base away. The CDR3 DNA follows: TGTGCCATCAGTGGTCTAGAAAGAAGCTCCTACGAGCAGTACTTC. Translation gives CAISGLERSSYEQYF. The rearrangement joins TRBV10-3 to TRBJ2-7, with D unclear. The ends were cut back, 4 bases at V and 0 bases at J, with 13 bases in the middle. CDR1 and CDR2 from the germline V gene are ENHRY and SYGVKD. The CDR3 is made up of 15 amino acids.

There are many counts of this clonotype. The chain couples TRBV7-3 to TRBJ2-1; tentative D call: TRBD2 (6 bases). Looked up from germline, CDR1 is SGHTA and CDR2 is FQGTGA. Trimming left V 5 bases short and J 0 bases short, with 17 bases between. The CDR3 has 17 amino acids. CDR3 region: CASSALGGISSYNEQFF. CDR3 in DNA: TGTGCCAGCAGCGCCTTGGGCGGGATTAGCTCCTACAATGAGCAGTTCTTC.

This clonotype occurred many times. The chain couples TRBV30 to TRBJ2-2; unclear D gene. Germline CDR1 and CDR2: GTSNPN and SVGIG (reference sequence). Trimming removed 5 bases from V and 7 bases from J, with 17 bases in between. This CDR3 has 14 amino acids. The CDR3 reads CAWEPISFFGELFF. CDR3 DNA sequence: TGTGCCTGGGAGCCGATATCATTCTTCGGGGAGCTGTTTTTT.

The chain joins TRBV10-3 to TRBJ1-1; unclear D gene. Germline CDR1 and CDR2: ENHRY and SYGVKD. This CDR3 is built from 13 residues. With 3 bases removed from V and 1 base from J, the gap between germline ends came to 6 bases. The CDR3, as DNA: TGTGCCATCAGTGACGGAGGGAACACTGAAGCTTTCTTT. This codes for CAISDGGNTEAFF.

There are many counts of this clonotype. V usage is TRBV11-2 and J usage is TRBJ2-1; 8 bases are shared with TRBD2. Germline values: CDR1 SGHAT, CDR2 FQNNGV. This CDR3 is built from 13 residues. Trimming took 1 base from V and 10 from J; bases not matched to a gene: 3. DNA of the CDR3: TGTGCCAGCAGCTTAGCGGGAGGGTGGGAGCAGTTCTTC. Protein product: CASSLAGGWEQFF.

This chain links TRBV6-1 with TRBJ1-5; a weak D match, TRBD1 (5 bases). V was shortened by 8 bases and J by 3 bases, with 23 bases between the two germline ends. The CDR3 extends over 17 amino acids. Germline assignment: CDR1 MNHNS and CDR2 SASEGT. CDR3 sequence: CASSEGRRWGYNQPQHF. The CDR3 DNA follows: TGTGCCAGCTCCGAGGGACGACGTTGGGGGTACAATCAGCCCCAGCATTTT.

This clonotype was observed many times. The rearrangement joins TRBV27 to TRBJ2-7; perhaps TRBD2 as D (5 bases). The CDR3 is 14 amino acids. Germline assignment: CDR1 MNHEY and CDR2 SMNVEV (reference sequence). The ends were cut back, 6 bases at V and 3 bases at J, with 15 bases in the middle. The CDR3 reads CASSTTTAGYEQYF. Written as DNA, the CDR3 is TGTGCCAGCAGCACCACCACGGCGGGCTACGAGCAGTACTTC.